This TCR beta chain comes out of a study of type 1 regulatory T cells. About the research overall: T-allo10 is a Tr1-enriched, alloantigen-specific CD4 T cell product made in vitro.

TCRdb processed the reads anew with MiXCR; each CDR3 protein has one entry. Among 75,000 to 100,000 distinct CDR3 sequences, roughly a third were seen once, and the ten largest hold 2.2%. Germline values: CDR1 SGHVS, CDR2 FQNEAQ. The CDR3 has 15 amino acids. Deletions cut 3 bases from V and 2 bases from J, with 14 bases between. The rearrangement uses TRBV7-8 and TRBJ2-7; unclear D gene. This clonotype was sampled from a human donor in good health. The material sequenced was CD4+ T cells, either the whole sample or a sorted fraction (not recorded which). CDR3 residues: CASSFGRLTTYEQYF. DNA of the CDR3: TGTGCCAGCAGCTTCGGTCGGCTCACGACCTACGAGCAGTACTTC. Drawing the rest from reference TRBV7-8 and TRBJ2-7, the complete variable domain is GAGVSQSPRYKVAKRGQDVALRCDPISGHVSLFWYQQALGQGPEFLTYFQNEAQLDKSGLPSDRFFAERPEGSVSTLKIQRTQQEDSAVYLCASSFGRLTTYEQYFGPGTRLTVT.